The clone carrying this T cell receptor (beta chain) was observed a handful of times. TCRdb re-derived calls from the RACE reads in MiXCR, one entry per CDR3 protein. The sample includes 350,000 to 450,000 distinct CDR3 sequences, approximately 5.1% seen only once; the top ten take just over 2.5%. This sample is part of a study of human T cells and chemical hapten exposure. Whole-study context: Upper inner arm skin measuring around 2 cm by around 2 cm received 2% DPC for sensitization.

Germline CDR1 LGHDT, CDR2 YNNKEL (reference sequence). CDR3 length: 16 amino acids. With 0 bases clipped from V and 7 bases from J, the junction kept 9 bases outside the gene matches. Regarding time point: pre-sensitization, week 0. Treatment reported: therapeutic diphenylcyclopropenone sensitization with weekly scalp DPC. RNA extraction used unfractionated whole blood as the source of total RNA. The chain has TRBV3-1 and TRBJ1-3; 7 bases are a match to TRBD1. The input for sequencing was whole blood, taken in connection with sensitization to the hapten diphenylcyclopropenone (DPC). The TCR originated in a woman in her fifties or sixties with alopecia areata. Some clones in this sample may be carry-over from other donors' samples. The CDR3 DNA sequence: TGTGCCAGCAGCCAAGACCGACAGGGATCGAGGAACACCATATATTTT. Its translation is CASSQDRQGSRNTIYF.